Below, 19 T cell receptor beta chains from the same sample are listed, as sequenced in a study of early T cells in non-severe SARS-CoV-2 infection. TCRdb re-analysed the 5' RACE reads in MiXCR, keeping a single row per CDR3 protein. Of 30,000 to 40,000 distinct CDR3 sequences listed, around 8% are singletons. This material consisted of whole blood, taken at baseline. These receptors were taken from an adult who was a healthcare worker with PCR-confirmed SARS-CoV-2 infection or an uninfected control (not recorded which).

This chain uses TRBV6-6 with TRBJ2-5; 9 positions match TRBD2. The V gene's germline CDR1 is MNHNY and CDR2 SVGAGI (reference sequence). The CDR3 sequence is 16 residues long. V gave up 2 bases and J gave up 1 base; unmatched junction bases: 5. CDR3 loop: CASSYGPAGGQETQYF. The CDR3 DNA follows: TGTGCCAGCAGTTACGGGCCAGCGGGGGGCCAAGAGACCCAGTACTTC.

The V call is TRBV27, the J call TRBJ2-3; 8 positions match TRBD2. J lost 2 bases, V lost 5 bases, and 9 bases had no gene match. Germline values: CDR1 MNHEY, CDR2 SMNVEV (reference sequence). This CDR3 comprises 16 residues. The CDR3: CASSPYRGGITDTQYF. DNA for the CDR3: TGTGCCAGCAGTCCCTACCGGGGGGGTATCACAGATACGCAGTATTTT.

This clonotype turned up a few times. The CDR3 sequence is CASSLMWETQYF. DNA of the CDR3: TGTGCCAGCAGCTTAATGTGGGAGACCCAGTACTTC. The V call is TRBV11-2, the J call TRBJ2-5; D gene unclear. The germline CDR1 and CDR2 sequences are SGHAT and FQNNGV. Deletions cut 2 bases from V and 5 bases from J, with 6 bases between. The CDR3 length is 12 residues.

This chain links TRBV12-3 or TRBV12-4 with TRBJ1-1; TRBD1 is a possible D gene (5 bases). The CDR3 spans 14 residues. The V and J ends lost 1 base and 7 bases respectively, with 13 bases between them. CDR3 in DNA: TGTGCCAGCAGTTTAGAGTACGGCCAGGGTGAAGCTTTCTTT. Protein product: CASSLEYGQGEAFF.

The sample holds many counts of this clonotype. The V and J genes are TRBV7-2 and TRBJ1-5; D call uncertain. CDR3 size: 14 residues. Per germline, CDR1 SGHTA and CDR2 FQGNSA. V was clipped by 1 base and J by 1 base, with 5 bases between them. For the CDR3, the DNA is TGTGCCAGCAGCTTAGGACAAAGCAATCAGCCCCAGCATTTT. Translation: CASSLGQSNQPQHF.

This clonotype was counted a few times. The gene calls are TRBV6-5 and TRBJ2-3, with a possible D match to TRBD2 (5 bases). This CDR3 contains 15 residues. From germline, CDR1 is MNHEY and CDR2 SVGAGI. V lost 1 base and J lost 3, with 11 bases in between. This chain's CDR3 is CASSYFSGRTDTQYF. The CDR3 bases are TGTGCCAGCAGTTACTTCTCGGGGAGAACAGATACGCAGTATTTT.

This clonotype was seen many times. J is TRBJ2-1 and V is TRBV6-6; possible D gene TRBD2, 6 bases. Germline V CDR1 and CDR2: MNHNY, SVGAGI (reference sequence). V was shortened by 8 bases and J by 4 bases, with 21 bases between the two germline ends. The CDR3 has 16 residues. The CDR3: CASGQKRGSYYNEQFF. CDR3 nucleotide sequence: TGTGCCAGCGGCCAAAAACGGGGGAGCTATTACAATGAGCAGTTCTTC.

The J gene is TRBJ1-4, the V gene TRBV11-2; D gene uncertain. This CDR3 contains 17 residues. Germline CDR1 and CDR2: SGHAT and FQNNGV. V was shortened by 3 bases and J by 4 bases, with 18 bases between the two germline ends. The CDR3 loop is CASSLDSPAGVNEKLFF. CDR3 nucleotides: TGTGCCAGCAGCTTGGATAGTCCGGCAGGAGTTAATGAAAAACTGTTTTTT.

The sample holds many counts of this clonotype. CDR3 sequence: CASSLSGDSYNEQFF. The DNA of the CDR3 is TGTGCCAGCAGTCTTAGCGGGGATTCCTACAATGAGCAGTTCTTC. This chain links TRBV6-5 with TRBJ2-1, with 8 bases matching TRBD2. The V gene's germline CDR1 is MNHEY and CDR2 SVGAGI. The CDR3 has 15 amino acids. The V gene end was trimmed by 5 bases and the J gene end by 1 base; junction bases not matched to a gene: 4.

This clonotype was recorded many times. The V call is TRBV20-1, the J call TRBJ1-1, with TRBD1 identical over 7 bases. This CDR3 is 12 amino acids long. V lost 6 bases, J lost 1 base, and 2 bases stayed unmatched. The germline CDR1 and CDR2 sequences are DFQATT and SNEGSKA (reference sequence). The DNA of the CDR3 is TGCAGTGCCAGACAGGGGAACACTGAAGCTTTCTTT. Amino acids: CSARQGNTEAFF.

The chain couples TRBV13 to TRBJ2-1; no reliable D call. Trimming cost V 0 bases and J 10 bases, with 10 bases left between them. CDR3 length: 13 amino acids. Germline V gene lookup returns CDR1 PRHDT and CDR2 FYEKMQ (reference sequence). The CDR3 bases are TGTGCCAGCAGCTTAGGCGGCCACGGGGAGCAGTTCTTC. Amino acids: CASSLGGHGEQFF.

This clonotype was observed many times. The chain employs TRBV28 and TRBJ1-5, with D possibly matching TRBD1 (5 bases). Germline values: CDR1 MDHEN, CDR2 SYDVKM. CDR3 size: 14 residues. Trimming took off 3 bases at V and 1 base at J, with 7 bases between the two ends. The DNA for the CDR3 is TGTGCCAGCAGTTTGGGGGACAGCAATCAGCCCCAGCATTTT. Protein: CASSLGDSNQPQHF. The complete variable domain, with remaining parts taken from reference TRBV28 and TRBJ1-5, reads DVKVTQSSRYLVKRTGEKVFLECVQDMDHENMFWYRQDPGLGLRLIYFSYDVKMKEKGDIPEGYSVSREKKERFSLILESASTNQTSMYLCASSLGDSNQPQHFGDGTRLSIL.

This clonotype was seen repeatedly, ten times or more. V gene TRBV5-4 combines with J gene TRBJ2-1; D is possibly TRBD2 (7 bases). The germline V and J ends were trimmed by 7 bases and 4 bases, with 18 bases remaining between them. Germline CDR1 SGHNT, CDR2 YYREEE (reference sequence). The CDR3 covers 15 residues. This chain's CDR3 is CASQNGGPKYNEQFF. CDR3 nucleotide sequence: TGTGCCAGCCAAAACGGGGGGCCCAAATACAATGAGCAGTTCTTC.

This sequence joins TRBV15 and TRBJ2-7, with a weak D call TRBD2 (6 bases). The CDR3 has 15 residues. Trimming removed 5 bases at V and 2 bases at J, with 16 bases between. The germline CDR1 and CDR2 sequences are LNHNV and YYDKDF (reference sequence). The CDR3 protein is CATSRGLETAYEQYF. The CDR3 nucleotides read TGTGCCACCAGCCGGGGGTTGGAGACAGCCTACGAGCAGTACTTC.

In its sample, this clonotype was seen many times. The rearrangement joins TRBV5-5 to TRBJ2-5; D unresolved. Per germline, CDR1 SGHKS and CDR2 YYEKEE (reference sequence). Trimming shortened V by 1 base and J by 4 bases, and 2 bases separated the two germline ends. The CDR3 is 11 residues long. As DNA, the CDR3 is TGTGCCAGCAGCTTGTTAGAGACCCAGTACTTC. It encodes CASSLLETQYF.

The chain carries TRBV7-9 and TRBJ2-1; D possibly matches TRBD1 or TRBD2 (5 bases each). CDR1 and CDR2 from the germline V gene are SEHNR and FQNEAQ (reference sequence). The V end was cut by 10 bases, the J end by 4 bases, with 17 bases between. The CDR3 consists of 14 residues. The CDR3, as DNA: TGTGCCACCCAGGGCTTGGGGGAATACAATGAGCAGTTCTTC. Amino acids: CATQGLGEYNEQFF.

This sequence joins TRBV2 and TRBJ2-3; D unresolved. CDR1 SNHLY and CDR2 FYNNEI come from the germline V gene. V dropped 8 bases and J dropped 4 bases, with 19 bases sitting between them. This CDR3 is built from 15 residues. The CDR3 here is CASPGPGFTADTQYF. DNA of the CDR3: TGTGCCAGCCCAGGACCTGGGTTTACGGCAGATACGCAGTATTTT.

This chain connects TRBV11-2 to TRBJ2-5; unclear D gene. CDR1 and CDR2 (germline): SGHAT, FQNNGV. The CDR3 extends over 13 amino acids. V shed 0 bases and J shed 2 bases, with 4 bases lying between them. The DNA of the CDR3 is TGTGCCAGCAGCTTAGAGGAGCAAGAGACCCAGTACTTC. This sequence encodes CASSLEEQETQYF.

In its sample, this clonotype was seen a few times. The chain has TRBV5-3 and TRBJ2-4; TRBD2 agrees at 13 bases. TRBV5-3 is filed as an ORF, its function uncertain. This CDR3 comprises 16 residues. The V gene end was trimmed by 4 bases and the J gene end by 9 bases; junction bases not matched to a gene: 10. Here the CDR3 reads CARSHPLAGGPVIQYF. CDR3 sequence (DNA): TGTGCCAGAAGCCACCCACTAGCGGGGGGGCCAGTCATTCAGTACTTC.